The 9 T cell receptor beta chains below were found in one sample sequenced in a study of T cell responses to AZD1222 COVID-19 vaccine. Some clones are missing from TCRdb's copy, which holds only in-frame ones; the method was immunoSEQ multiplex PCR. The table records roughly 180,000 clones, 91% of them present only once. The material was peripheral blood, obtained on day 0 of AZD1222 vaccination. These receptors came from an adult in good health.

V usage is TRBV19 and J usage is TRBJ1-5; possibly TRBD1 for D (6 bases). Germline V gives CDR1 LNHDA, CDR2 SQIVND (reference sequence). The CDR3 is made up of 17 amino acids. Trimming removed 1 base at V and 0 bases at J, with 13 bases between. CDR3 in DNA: TGTGCCAGTAGTATAGGCGGGACACGAAATAGCAATCAGCCCCAGCATTTT. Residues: CASSIGGTRNSNQPQHF. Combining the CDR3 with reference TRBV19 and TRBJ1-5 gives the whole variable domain DGGITQSPKYLFRKEGQNVTLSCEQNLNHDAMYWYRQDPGQGLRLIYYSQIVNDFQKGDIAEGYSVSREKKESFPLTVTSAQKNPTAFYLCASSIGGTRNSNQPQHFGDGTRLSIL.

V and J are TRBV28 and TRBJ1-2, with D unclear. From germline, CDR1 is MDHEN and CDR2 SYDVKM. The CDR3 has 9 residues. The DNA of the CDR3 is TGTGCGGGCCCTTGGGGCTACACCTTC. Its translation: CAGPWGYTF.

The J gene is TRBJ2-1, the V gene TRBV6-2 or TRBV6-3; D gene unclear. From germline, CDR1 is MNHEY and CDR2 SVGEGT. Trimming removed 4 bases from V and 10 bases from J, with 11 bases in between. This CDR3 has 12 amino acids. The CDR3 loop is CASSSLIGEQFF. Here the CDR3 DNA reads TGTGCCAGCAGTTCATTAATAGGAGAGCAGTTCTTC.

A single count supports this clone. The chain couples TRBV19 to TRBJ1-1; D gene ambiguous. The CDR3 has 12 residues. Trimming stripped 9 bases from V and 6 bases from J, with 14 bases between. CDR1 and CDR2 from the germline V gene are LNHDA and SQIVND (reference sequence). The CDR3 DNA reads TGTGCCAGCAACGAGGGATCGGCTGAAGCTTTCTTT. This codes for CASNEGSAEAFF.

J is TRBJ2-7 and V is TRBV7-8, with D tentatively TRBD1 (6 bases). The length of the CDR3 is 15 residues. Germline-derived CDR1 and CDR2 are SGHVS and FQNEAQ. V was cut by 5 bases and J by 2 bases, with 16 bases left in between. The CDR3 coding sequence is TGTGCCAGCAGCCGAGAAACAGGGACAACCTACGAGCAGTACTTC. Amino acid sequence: CASSRETGTTYEQYF.

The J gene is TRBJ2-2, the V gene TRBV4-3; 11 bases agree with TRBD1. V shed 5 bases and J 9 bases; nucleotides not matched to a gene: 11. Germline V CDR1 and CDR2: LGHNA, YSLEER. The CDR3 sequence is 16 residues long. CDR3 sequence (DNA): TGCGCCAGCAGCTCCGGACAGGGGGCAGGCGAAAGGGAGCTGTTTTTT. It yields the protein CASSSGQGAGERELFF.

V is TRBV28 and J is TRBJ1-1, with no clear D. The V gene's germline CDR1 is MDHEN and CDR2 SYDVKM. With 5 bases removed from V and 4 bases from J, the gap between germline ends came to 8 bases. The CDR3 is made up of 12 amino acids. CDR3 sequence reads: CASSEDPTEAFF. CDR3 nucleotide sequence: TGTGCCAGCAGTGAAGACCCCACTGAAGCTTTCTTT.

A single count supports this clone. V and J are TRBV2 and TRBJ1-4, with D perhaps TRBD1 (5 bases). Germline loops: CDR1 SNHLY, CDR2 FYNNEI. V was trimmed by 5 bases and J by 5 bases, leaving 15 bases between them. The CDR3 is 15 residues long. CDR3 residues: CASSKGTSANEKLFF. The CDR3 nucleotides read TGTGCCAGCAGTAAAGGGACGTCCGCGAATGAAAAACTGTTTTTT.

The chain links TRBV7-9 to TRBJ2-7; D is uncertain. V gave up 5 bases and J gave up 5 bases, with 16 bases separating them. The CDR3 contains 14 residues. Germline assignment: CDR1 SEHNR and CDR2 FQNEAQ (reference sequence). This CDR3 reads CASSLLWGNDEQYF. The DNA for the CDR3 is TGTGCCAGCAGCCTTTTGTGGGGTAACGACGAGCAGTACTTC.